The entry that follows covers one T cell receptor (beta chain) sequence. Because the CDR3 is missing its conserved closing phenylalanine or tryptophan, this is likely a read error. This sample stems from a study of tumor and adjacent non-tumor tissue in lung cancer. The overall study: Around 4.2 million productive TCRbeta reads were obtained per sample on average.

Three rounds of nested PCR, following a modified ARM-PCR protocol, produced the TCRbeta library. TCRdb analysed the multiplex PCR reads with MiXCR anew, one entry per CDR3 protein. The sample has 200,000 to 250,000 distinct CDR3 sequences, around 70% seen once. V lost 6 bases to trimming and J lost 6 bases, with 12 bases between them. Germline V gene lookup returns CDR1 SGHNT and CDR2 YENEEA. The CDR3 is 13 amino acids. This sample's RNA came from whole unsorted tissue. Chemotherapy-naive patients with new lung cancer underwent thoracic surgery in China, August–late 2014. The TCR was taken from a man in his 60s with non-small cell lung cancer. This chain joins TRBV11-3 and TRBJ2-4; D assignment may be TRBD1 or TRBD2 (5 bases each). The sequencing sample was made of lung tumor tissue. The CDR3 reads CASRATGTNIQYI. CDR3 in DNA: TGTGCCAGCAGGGCCACGGGGACAAACATTCAGTACATC.